The 19 T cell receptor beta chains below come from one sample, sequenced in a study of CD8 T cells in ankylosing spondylitis. Each CDR3 protein is one row after TCRdb ran MiXCR on the 5' RACE reads. The top ten hold over 2% of the sample, which has approximately 69,000 distinct CDR3 sequences, about 5% seen once. Input material: blood, either unsorted or a sorted T cell fraction (not recorded which). The receptor set was obtained from a male donor with ankylosing spondylitis or in good health (not recorded which).

There are many counts of this clonotype. The V call is TRBV7-2, the J call TRBJ2-1; D might be TRBD1 or TRBD2, each matching 6 bases. Germline CDR1 and CDR2: SGHTA and FQGNSA. The CDR3 extends over 16 amino acids. Trimming cost V 6 bases and J 8 bases, with 23 bases left between them. This chain's CDR3 is CASRVGGPLRGDEQFF. Written as DNA, the CDR3 is TGTGCCAGCAGGGTTGGGGGGCCCCTCAGAGGGGATGAGCAGTTCTTC.

This clonotype was detected many times. V is TRBV20-1 and J is TRBJ2-4; 11 bases match TRBD2. Losses at the gene ends were 5 bases for V and 7 bases for J; bases not matched to a gene: 7. The germline V gene has CDR1 DFQATT and CDR2 SNEGSKA (reference sequence). The CDR3 has 14 amino acids. DNA of the CDR3: TGCAGTGCTCCACTAGCGGGGGCGGGGAACATTCAGTACTTC. Translating it yields CSAPLAGAGNIQYF.

There are many counts of this clonotype. The chain uses TRBV7-2 and TRBJ1-1; D might be TRBD1 (5 bases). Germline CDR1 reads SGHTA; CDR2 reads FQGNSA. Between the trimmed V and J ends, which lost 1 base and 2 bases, there was a span of 11 bases. The CDR3 is made up of 15 amino acids. Here the CDR3 DNA reads TGTGCCAGCAGCTTAGGCCCAGGGTACAACACTGAAGCTTTCTTT. This encodes CASSLGPGYNTEAFF.

This clonotype was picked up many times. The chain has TRBV2 and TRBJ2-3, with 13 nucleotides matching TRBD2. The germline CDR1 and CDR2 sequences are SNHLY and FYNNEI. J lost 3 bases, V lost 5 bases, and 5 bases had no gene match. CDR3 length equals 16 residues. The CDR3: CASSIGTSGATDTQYF. In DNA, the CDR3 is TGTGCCAGCAGTATCGGGACTAGCGGGGCTACAGATACGCAGTATTTT.

This clonotype was seen repeatedly, ten times or more. This sequence joins TRBV5-1 and TRBJ1-1; TRBD1 might be the D (5 bases). The germline gives CDR1 SGHRS, CDR2 YFSETQ. The V and J ends lost 3 bases and 3 bases respectively, with 15 bases between them. The CDR3 length is 15 residues. Here the CDR3 DNA reads TGCGCCAGCAGCTCCCTTCTTGGGACGGACACTGAAGCTTTCTTT. Its protein is CASSSLLGTDTEAFF.

This clonotype was seen ten or more times. The CDR3 nucleotides read TGTGCCAGCTCCCTTGGCATTTCCGGCAATCAGCCCCAGCATTTT. Translated, it gives CASSLGISGNQPQHF. The chain employs TRBV12-3 or TRBV12-4 and TRBJ1-5; D unclear. This CDR3 spans 15 amino acids. V lost 8 bases and J 2 bases, leaving 16 bases between the germline ends.

This clonotype was counted many times. The chain carries TRBV4-2 and TRBJ2-2; D not resolved. The ends were cut back, 0 bases at V and 7 bases at J, with 9 bases in the middle. Per the germline V gene, CDR1 is LGHNA and CDR2 is YNFKEQ. CDR3 length equals 14 residues. CDR3 loop: CASSQENLYGELFF. In DNA, the CDR3 is TGTGCCAGCAGCCAAGAAAACCTTTACGGGGAGCTGTTTTTT.

This clonotype was recorded at least ten times. This sequence joins TRBV7-3 and TRBJ1-1; D remains unclear. CDR1 is SGHTA and CDR2 is FQGTGA in the germline V gene. V was pared by 5 bases and J by 1 base, with 8 bases between. The CDR3 totals 13 residues. CDR3 protein: CASSVNRNTEAFF. CDR3 sequence (DNA): TGTGCCAGCAGCGTAAACAGGAACACTGAAGCTTTCTTT.

This clonotype has ten or more counts. The rearrangement uses TRBV20-1 and TRBJ1-1; 7 bases are a match to TRBD1. Germline CDR1 reads DFQATT; CDR2 reads SNEGSKA (reference sequence). The junction had 5 bases not matched to a gene; V was cut back by 6 bases and J by 1 base. The CDR3 is 13 residues long. The CDR3 here is CSAAGTENTEAFF. The CDR3 DNA reads TGCAGTGCCGCCGGGACAGAGAACACTGAAGCTTTCTTT.

This clonotype showed up many times. The chain recombines TRBV7-3 with TRBJ2-3, with a tentative D call TRBD2 (5 bases). The CDR3 length is 15 residues. Trimming removed 1 base at V and 4 bases at J, with 12 bases between. Per germline, CDR1 SGHTA and CDR2 FQGTGA. The CDR3 loop reads CASSLMAGLPDTQYF. In nucleotides, the CDR3 is TGTGCCAGCAGCTTAATGGCGGGCCTCCCAGATACGCAGTATTTT. The whole variable domain, filled in from reference TRBV7-3 and TRBJ2-3, reads GAGVSQTPSNKVTEKGKYVELRCDPISGHTALYWYRQSLGQGPEFLIYFQGTGAADDSGLPNDRFFAVRPEGSVSTLKIQRTERGDSAVYLCASSLMAGLPDTQYFGPGTRLTVL.

This clonotype was observed at least ten times. The CDR3 reads CASSSGTGWIYEQFF. The CDR3 DNA sequence: TGTGCCAGCAGTTCCGGGACAGGTTGGATCTATGAGCAGTTCTTC. The chain combines TRBV28 with TRBJ2-1; 8 positions match TRBD1. This CDR3 is built from 15 residues. Germline V gives CDR1 MDHEN, CDR2 SYDVKM. J gave up 8 bases and V 4 bases, and 10 bases lay outside the gene matches.

This clonotype was found many times. This rearrangement joins TRBV12-3 or TRBV12-4 to TRBJ2-7; D gene uncertain. The CDR3 runs to 14 residues. V was shortened by 5 bases and J by 2 bases, with 13 bases between the two germline ends. The CDR3: CASSTAKRTYEQYF. As DNA, the CDR3 is TGTGCCAGCAGTACTGCAAAGAGGACCTACGAGCAGTACTTC.

This sequence joins TRBV12-3 or TRBV12-4 and TRBJ1-1, with D uncertain. CDR3 length: 14 residues. Trimming took off 8 bases at V and 0 bases at J, with 13 bases between the two ends. The CDR3 nucleotides read TGTGCCAGCGTGACCTTAGATATGAACACTGAAGCTTTCTTT. It encodes CASVTLDMNTEAFF.

This clonotype was counted ten times or more. This sequence joins TRBV2 and TRBJ2-2; 7 bases agree with TRBD2. J was trimmed by 0 bases and V by 5 bases; bases with no gene match: 3. CDR1 is SNHLY and CDR2 is FYNNEI in the germline V gene. The CDR3 is made up of 15 amino acids. The CDR3 DNA is TGTGCCAGCAGTAGCCGGGGGGCGAACACCGGGGAGCTGTTTTTT. Translation: CASSSRGANTGELFF.

This clonotype was recorded at least ten times. The rearrangement uses TRBV24-1 and TRBJ2-5; TRBD1 is a possible D gene (5 bases). Germline V CDR1 and CDR2: KGHDR, SFDVKD. The CDR3 loop spans 13 amino acids. V lost 4 bases and J 4 bases, leaving 9 bases between the germline ends. The CDR3 protein is CATSDPGLETQYF. The CDR3 coding sequence is TGTGCCACCAGTGACCCAGGGTTAGAGACCCAGTACTTC.

There are many counts of this clonotype. V and J are TRBV3-1 and TRBJ1-2; D gene unclear. CDR3 length equals 16 residues. Looked up from germline, CDR1 is LGHDT and CDR2 is YNNKEL (reference sequence). The V end was cut by 4 bases, the J end by 4 bases, with 19 bases between. CDR3 sequence reads: CASSPTPAVGSYGYTF. DNA of the CDR3: TGTGCCAGCAGCCCCACCCCTGCGGTGGGTAGCTATGGCTACACCTTC. The full variable domain, its missing parts supplied by reference TRBV3-1 and TRBJ1-2, is DTAVSQTPKYLVTQMGNDKSIKCEQNLGHDTMYWYKQDSKKFLKIMFSYNNKELIINETVPNRFSPKSPDKAHLNLHINSLELGDSAVYFCASSPTPAVGSYGYTFGSGTRLTVV.

This clonotype was observed at least ten times. The chain is built from TRBV20-1 and TRBJ2-7; the match to TRBD1 covers 9 bases. This CDR3 contains 14 residues. Germline trimming cut 2 bases from V and 3 bases from J; bases unmatched to any gene: 5. Germline CDR1 DFQATT, CDR2 SNEGSKA (reference sequence). DNA for the CDR3: TGCAGTGCTAGACGCGGGACAGGGTTCTACGAGCAGTACTTC. Protein sequence: CSARRGTGFYEQYF.

Ten or more counts support this clonotype. The rearrangement links TRBV7-8 to TRBJ1-3; 8 nucleotides match TRBD1. The CDR3 extends over 15 amino acids. The J segment lost 3 bases and the V segment lost 3 bases, leaving 4 bases of the junction unmatched. Germline V gene lookup returns CDR1 SGHVS and CDR2 FQNEAQ. The CDR3 spells CASSFQGAFGNTIYF. CDR3 sequence (DNA): TGTGCCAGCAGCTTTCAGGGGGCATTTGGAAACACCATATATTTT.

In this sample, this clonotype turned up many times. The V gene is TRBV27, the J gene TRBJ1-2; TRBD1 matches at 7 bases. CDR3 length: 14 residues. Trimming at V came to 5 bases and at J to 4 bases, leaving 7 bases not matched to a gene. CDR1 is MNHEY, CDR2 SMNVEV, per germline (reference sequence). CDR3 nucleotides: TGTGCCAGCAGTCCCCTGACAGGGCGCTATGGCTACACCTTC. Residues: CASSPLTGRYGYTF.